Shown below are 21 T cell receptor beta chains from a single sample sequenced in a study of T cells in Graves' hyperthyroidism and ophthalmopathy. RNA transcripts provided the source from which TCR beta CDR3 regions were amplified. The study used the HTBI primer set for a first-round RT-PCR of the TCR CDR3. Each CDR3 protein is one row after TCRdb ran MiXCR on the multiplex PCR reads. There are some 510,000 distinct CDR3 sequences in the sample; less than 25% occur only once, and about a quarter lies in the top ten. Sequencing was done on a sample of blood. The receptors here all came from a man aged 18 to 30 with Graves' hyperthyroidism.

This chain connects TRBV6-5 to TRBJ1-2; 10 bases are a match to TRBD1. The V and J ends lost 2 bases and 5 bases, in that order; junction bases with no gene match: 5. Germline lookup yields CDR1 MNHEY and CDR2 SVGAGI. This CDR3 has 15 amino acids. The CDR3, as DNA: TGTGCCAGCAGTTACCTAGGGACAGGGGAATATGGCTACACCTTC. Protein sequence: CASSYLGTGEYGYTF.

This clonotype was observed many times. The chain links TRBV4-1 to TRBJ1-2; D not resolved. Germline V gene lookup returns CDR1 MGHRA and CDR2 YSYEKL. This CDR3 is built from 16 residues. V lost 0 bases and J 5 bases, leaving 16 bases between the germline ends. CDR3 sequence (DNA): TGCGCCAGCAGCCAAGACTCTTCTCTGGGAGGGTATGGCTACACCTTC. Its translation is CASSQDSSLGGYGYTF.

There are many counts of this clonotype. The chain joins TRBV12-3 or TRBV12-4 to TRBJ2-5; 8 bases agree with TRBD2. With V trimmed by 9 bases and J by 5 bases, 8 bases remained unmatched. The CDR3 sequence is 13 residues long. The CDR3 is CASRRAGAETQYF. The CDR3 coding sequence is TGTGCCAGTAGGCGAGCGGGGGCGGAGACCCAGTACTTC.

This clonotype was recorded a few times. The chain has TRBV11-2 and TRBJ1-2; D remains unclear. CDR1 is SGHAT, CDR2 FQNNGV, per germline. The CDR3 sequence is 16 residues long. V dropped 1 base and J dropped 1 base, with 13 bases sitting between them. The CDR3: CASSLGRTANNYGYTF. For the CDR3, the DNA is TGTGCCAGCAGCTTAGGTCGGACTGCTAATAACTATGGCTACACCTTC.

This clonotype was observed many times. The genes are TRBV12-3 or TRBV12-4 and TRBJ2-5; the match to TRBD2 covers 8 bases. The CDR3 has 16 residues. The V segment lost 2 bases and the J segment 4 bases; nucleotides outside the gene matches: 9. CDR3 sequence (DNA): TGTGCCAGCAGTTTAAGGCGGGGGGCCCCACTAGAGACCCAGTACTTC. It encodes CASSLRRGAPLETQYF.

This clonotype was seen many times. The chain joins TRBV29-1 to TRBJ2-7; possibly TRBD1 for D (6 bases). The germline V and J ends were trimmed by 0 bases and 1 base, with 16 bases remaining between them. The CDR3 sequence is 16 residues long. The germline V gene has CDR1 SQVTM and CDR2 ANQGSEA. The CDR3 DNA is TGCAGCGTTGAAGATCCGAGGACAGAGGTTTCCTACGAGCAGTACTTC. Its protein is CSVEDPRTEVSYEQYF.

This clonotype occurred many times. This sequence joins TRBV28 and TRBJ1-1; no firm D call. Per germline, CDR1 MDHEN and CDR2 SYDVKM. The CDR3 consists of 15 residues. The V end was cut by 2 bases, the J end by 1 base, with 11 bases between. The DNA for the CDR3 is TGTGCCAGCAGTTTACGCCGGGTCTCGAACACTGAAGCTTTCTTT. It specifies CASSLRRVSNTEAFF.

Ten or more counts support this clonotype. The V and J genes are TRBV24-1 and TRBJ1-5; no definite D call. This CDR3 is built from 15 residues. V was trimmed by 5 bases and J by 0 bases, leaving 10 bases between them. Germline V CDR1 and CDR2: KGHDR, SFDVKD. CDR3: CATSAGKGSNQPQHF. As DNA, the CDR3 is TGTGCCACCAGTGCGGGGAAAGGTAGCAATCAGCCCCAGCATTTT.

V usage is TRBV6-1 and J usage is TRBJ2-7; TRBD2 is a possible D gene (6 bases). CDR3 length equals 13 residues. CDR1 MNHNS and CDR2 SASEGT come from the germline V gene. V lost 8 bases, J lost 4 bases, and 15 bases lay in between. CDR3 amino acids: CASGPGEAYEQYF. CDR3 bases: TGTGCCAGCGGGCCGGGGGAAGCGTACGAGCAGTACTTC.

V and J are TRBV7-2 and TRBJ1-5; the D is unclear. Trimming shortened V by 4 bases and J by 5 bases, and 15 bases separated the two germline ends. Per the germline V gene, CDR1 is SGHTA and CDR2 is FQGNSA. The CDR3 extends over 15 amino acids. The CDR3 loop reads CASSSTGGVDQPQHF. The CDR3 bases are TGTGCCAGCAGCTCCACGGGTGGGGTGGATCAGCCCCAGCATTTT.

At least ten counts were recorded for this clonotype. This rearrangement joins TRBV6-5 to TRBJ1-2; D perhaps matches TRBD1 (5 bases). The CDR3 contains 14 residues. The germline V and J ends were trimmed by 0 bases and 7 bases, with 12 bases remaining between them. Germline CDR1 reads MNHEY; CDR2 reads SVGAGI. The CDR3 sequence is CASSYSAREVGYTF. In DNA form, the CDR3 reads TGTGCCAGCAGTTACTCAGCCAGGGAGGTTGGCTACACCTTC.

V usage is TRBV30 and J usage is TRBJ1-1, with D uncertain. CDR1 is GTSNPN and CDR2 is SVGIG in the germline V gene (reference sequence). Trimming took 2 bases from V and 1 from J, leaving 8 bases between them. The CDR3 covers 13 residues. The CDR3 here is CAWSWQSNTEAFF. DNA of the CDR3: TGTGCCTGGAGTTGGCAATCGAACACTGAAGCTTTCTTT.

This clonotype was found many times. The chain employs TRBV30 and TRBJ2-7, with D perhaps assigned TRBD1 or TRBD2 (5 bases each). Germline V gives CDR1 GTSNPN, CDR2 SVGIG (reference sequence). Trimming cost V 5 bases and J 0 bases, with 11 bases left between them. The CDR3 totals 13 residues. The DNA of the CDR3 is TGTGCCTGGGGGGGTACGAGCTCCTACGAGCAGTACTTC. Residues: CAWGGTSSYEQYF.

DNA for the CDR3: TGTGCCAGCAGTGAAGACAGGGGGCGGTTAATGTATGGCTACACCTTC. It translates to CASSEDRGRLMYGYTF. The J gene is TRBJ1-2, the V gene TRBV2, with TRBD1 identical over 9 bases. The CDR3 consists of 16 residues. Germline CDR1 and CDR2: SNHLY and FYNNEI. V gave up 1 base and J gave up 5 bases; unmatched junction bases: 8.

This clonotype was observed at least ten times. The chain links TRBV13 to TRBJ2-7, with D hard to call. Trimming removed 5 bases from V and 0 bases from J, with 17 bases in between. Germline lookup yields CDR1 PRHDT and CDR2 FYEKMQ (reference sequence). The CDR3 has 16 amino acids. This chain's CDR3 is CASSPPRPGSSYEQYF. CDR3 in DNA: TGTGCCAGCAGCCCTCCCCGGCCAGGAAGCTCCTACGAGCAGTACTTC.

The V and J genes are TRBV18 and TRBJ1-5; a weak D match, TRBD1 (6 bases). This CDR3 has 16 amino acids. CDR1 and CDR2 from the germline V gene are KGHSH and LQKENI. Trimming took off 0 bases at V and 7 bases at J, with 16 bases between the two ends. Here the CDR3 reads CASSPPGGGLGQPQHF. Here the CDR3 DNA reads TGTGCCAGCTCACCACCTGGTGGGGGGCTAGGACAGCCCCAGCATTTT.

The chain is built from TRBV6-1 and TRBJ2-7, with a tentative D call TRBD2 (5 bases). With 5 bases removed from V and 4 bases from J, the gap between germline ends came to 12 bases. The CDR3 has 13 amino acids. CDR1 and CDR2 from the germline V gene are MNHNS and SASEGT. DNA for the CDR3: TGTGCCAGCAGTCCAGGACTCTTGTACGAGCAGTACTTC. It is translated as CASSPGLLYEQYF.

This clonotype was counted at least ten times. This chain connects TRBV29-1 to TRBJ1-1; possibly TRBD1 for D (5 bases). Trimming took 6 bases from V and 6 from J, leaving 23 bases between them. The CDR3 has 15 amino acids. Per germline, CDR1 SQVTM and CDR2 ANQGSEA. CDR3 DNA sequence: TGCAGCGTCCGACGTCGGGGGGAGTTCATCTCTGAAGCTTTCTTT. The encoded protein is CSVRRRGEFISEAFF.

This clonotype has just a few counts. The V gene is TRBV29-1, the J gene TRBJ1-2; D gene ambiguous. Looked up from germline, CDR1 is SQVTM and CDR2 is ANQGSEA. V shed 3 bases and J shed 4 bases, with 18 bases lying between them. This CDR3 comprises 15 residues. The CDR3 reads CSVEGIPATPYGYTF. The CDR3 coding sequence is TGCAGCGTTGAGGGGATACCTGCTACCCCCTATGGCTACACCTTC.

The rearrangement uses TRBV19 and TRBJ1-5; D is undetermined. CDR1 is LNHDA and CDR2 is SQIVND in the germline V gene (reference sequence). This CDR3 comprises 15 residues. The V end lost 7 bases, the J end lost 0 bases, and 13 bases lay between the germline ends. CDR3: CASNGLSYSNQPQHF. As DNA, the CDR3 is TGTGCCAGTAACGGGTTGTCTTATAGCAATCAGCCCCAGCATTTT.

The rearrangement links TRBV6-1 to TRBJ1-5; 7 bases are shared with TRBD1. The CDR3 is 15 residues long. V lost 7 bases to trimming and J lost 4 bases; unmatched junction nucleotides: 10. Germline V gene lookup returns CDR1 MNHNS and CDR2 SASEGT. CDR3 DNA: TGTGCCAGCACCCCGGGAAGGGGGCGAAATCAGCCCCAGCATTTT. This encodes CASTPGRGRNQPQHF.